Below are 18 T cell receptor beta chains sequenced from a single sample in a study of shared clonotypes between healthy human individuals. TCRdb keeps only in-frame clones here, not all; method: immunoSEQ multiplex PCR. The table includes approximately 1.5 million clones, 95% to 99% detected once. Material for sequencing was naive CD4+ T cells sorted from blood. Regarding subset: CD45RA+ positively selected. All receptors derive from a man younger than 40 in good health.

The genes are TRBV10-3 and TRBJ2-1, with TRBD2 identical over 7 bases. CDR3 size: 19 residues. Germline CDR1 and CDR2: ENHRY and SYGVKD. V was pared by 7 bases and J by 6 bases, with 24 bases of the junction left unmatched. The DNA of the CDR3 is TGTGCCATCAATGAAGACCCCTCTAGCGGACCCGAGTCAGGCAATGAGCAGTTCTTC. This translates into CAINEDPSSGPESGNEQFF.

This clone came up once. V and J are TRBV6-5 and TRBJ2-5; D might be TRBD2 (6 bases). The V end was cut by 8 bases, the J end by 5 bases, with 15 bases between. The CDR3 consists of 13 residues. Germline-derived CDR1 and CDR2 are MNHEY and SVGAGI. The CDR3 nucleotides read TGTGCCAGCGGGAGGCAGGGCCGGGAGACCCAGTACTTC. This sequence encodes CASGRQGRETQYF.

This chain connects TRBV10-1 to TRBJ2-7, with 8 nucleotides matching TRBD1. The germline CDR1 and CDR2 sequences are WNHNN and SYGVQD (reference sequence). V gave up 8 bases and J gave up 1 base; unmatched junction bases: 4. The CDR3 contains 13 residues. CDR3 amino acids: CASSDRVSYEQYF. The CDR3 bases are TGCGCCAGCTCGGACAGGGTTTCCTACGAGCAGTACTTC.

This chain connects TRBV29-1 to TRBJ1-1, with D uncertain. From germline, CDR1 is SQVTM and CDR2 ANQGSEA. Trimming cost V 5 bases and J 3 bases, with 10 bases left between them. This CDR3 contains 12 residues. CDR3 nucleotides: TGCAGCGTTATGCAAGTTTACACTGAAGCTTTCTTT. The encoded protein is CSVMQVYTEAFF.

V gene TRBV29-1 combines with J gene TRBJ2-1; D gene uncertain. This CDR3 region has 14 residues. V was trimmed by 7 bases and J by 5 bases, leaving 18 bases between them. Germline CDR1 is SQVTM and CDR2 is ANQGSEA. The CDR3 coding sequence is TGCAGCGGTCTTGGCACTGCCAGAAACAATGAGCAGTTCTTC. It yields the protein CSGLGTARNNEQFF.

The chain is built from TRBV5-1 and TRBJ2-7, with a tentative D call TRBD2 (6 bases). Germline values: CDR1 SGHRS, CDR2 YFSETQ. With 5 bases removed from V and 6 bases from J, the gap between germline ends came to 18 bases. The CDR3 spans 14 residues. The CDR3 DNA reads as TGCGCCAGCAGAGGGACTCGCGAGGGGCCCGAGCAGTACTTC. Amino acids: CASRGTREGPEQYF.

The chain employs TRBV7-2 and TRBJ2-7, with 8 bases lining up with TRBD2. V lost 2 bases and J lost 1; bases outside the gene matches: 4. From germline, CDR1 is SGHTA and CDR2 FQGNSA. This CDR3 contains 15 residues. CDR3: CASSLNGRASYEQYF. CDR3 coding DNA: TGTGCCAGCAGCTTAAACGGGAGGGCTTCCTACGAGCAGTACTTC.

The chain joins TRBV28 to TRBJ2-1; 12 nucleotides align to TRBD2. Per the germline V gene, CDR1 is MDHEN and CDR2 is SYDVKM. The ends lost 3 bases at V and 6 bases at J; junction bases unmatched: 6. The CDR3 length is 16 residues. The CDR3 here is CASSFTSGRRGNEQFF. The CDR3 bases are TGTGCCAGCAGTTTCACTAGCGGGAGGAGGGGCAATGAGCAGTTCTTC.

The chain combines TRBV28 with TRBJ2-7; 9 bases fit TRBD1. The CDR3 sequence is 15 residues long. J was trimmed by 4 bases and V by 5 bases; bases with no gene match: 9. The V gene's germline CDR1 is MDHEN and CDR2 SYDVKM. CDR3: CASSQQGARGYEQYF. The CDR3 region has the DNA TGTGCCAGCAGTCAACAGGGGGCGCGAGGGTACGAGCAGTACTTC.

The chain has TRBV29-1 and TRBJ2-5; 8 nucleotides line up with TRBD1. Germline CDR1 and CDR2: SQVTM and ANQGSEA. J lost 6 bases, V lost 4 bases, and 7 bases had no gene match. This CDR3 is 13 amino acids long. The CDR3 protein is CSVALRGLKTQYF. The CDR3 DNA is TGCAGCGTTGCACTCAGGGGGCTTAAGACCCAGTACTTC.

This rearrangement joins TRBV5-1 to TRBJ2-2; D call uncertain. The CDR3 length is 16 residues. The V gene lost 3 bases and the J gene lost 3 bases, with 15 bases spanning the gap. From germline, CDR1 is SGHRS and CDR2 YFSETQ. DNA for the CDR3: TGCGCCAGCAGCTCTAAGCGACGTGTGGACACCGGGGAGCTGTTTTTT. Translated: CASSSKRRVDTGELFF.

The chain has TRBV29-1 and TRBJ2-2; D might be TRBD1 (6 bases). The CDR3 has 16 amino acids. V gave up 1 base and J gave up 7 bases, with 19 bases separating them. Germline V CDR1 and CDR2: SQVTM, ANQGSEA. DNA for the CDR3: TGCAGCGTTGAAGTCGCAGGGGCCGGGGTTGGCGGGGAGCTGTTTTTT. This codes for CSVEVAGAGVGGELFF.

V and J are TRBV2 and TRBJ2-1; D unclear. The CDR3 is made up of 13 amino acids. Germline-derived CDR1 and CDR2 are SNHLY and FYNNEI. Trimming pared 4 bases from V and 4 bases from J, leaving 8 bases between. The CDR3 region is CASSADLYNEQFF. CDR3 coding DNA: TGTGCCAGCAGTGCTGACTTATACAATGAGCAGTTCTTC.

V gene TRBV5-1 combines with J gene TRBJ1-5; D might be TRBD1 (5 bases). Between the trimmed V and J ends, which lost 1 base and 5 bases, there was a span of 7 bases. CDR1 and CDR2 (germline): SGHRS, YFSETQ. This CDR3 is 13 amino acids long. The CDR3 region is CASSLIQDQPQHF. For the CDR3, the DNA is TGCGCCAGCAGCTTGATACAGGATCAGCCCCAGCATTTT.

The chain recombines TRBV20-1 with TRBJ1-2; D is ambiguous. This CDR3 has 11 residues. CDR1 is DFQATT, CDR2 SNEGSKA, per germline (reference sequence). The V gene lost 5 bases and the J gene lost 7 bases, with 11 bases spanning the gap. The CDR3 DNA sequence: TGCAGTGCTCTATCGACCTCTGGCTACACCTTC. This gives the protein CSALSTSGYTF.

The chain employs TRBV9 and TRBJ2-7; TRBD2 aligns across 14 bases. The J segment lost 5 bases and the V segment lost 4 bases, leaving 5 bases of the junction unmatched. The CDR3 is made up of 15 amino acids. Looked up from germline, CDR1 is SGDLS and CDR2 is YYNGEE. The CDR3 nucleotides read TGTGCCAGCAGCTCGGGGACTAGCGGGAGCGACGAGCAGTACTTC. It yields the protein CASSSGTSGSDEQYF.

The chain uses TRBV2 and TRBJ2-2; 9 nucleotides match TRBD2. This CDR3 has 19 amino acids. V gave up 4 bases and J gave up 6 bases; unmatched junction bases: 18. Germline values: CDR1 SNHLY, CDR2 FYNNEI. CDR3 amino acids: CASSGPRVTSGWVAGELFF. The DNA of the CDR3 is TGTGCCAGCAGTGGACCGAGGGTGACTAGCGGATGGGTGGCCGGGGAGCTGTTTTTT.

Comments on this clone: Sequence at one end of the junction differs from germline and may be a read error. V and J are TRBV2 and TRBJ2-7; no clear D. Looked up from germline, CDR1 is SNHLY and CDR2 is FYNNEI. The length of the CDR3 is 11 residues. CDR3 sequence reads: CASSETLVVGF. In nucleotides, the CDR3 is TGTGCCAGCAGTGAAACGTTAGTGGTAGGATTC.